One and the same sample provided the 29 T cell receptor beta chains below, sequenced in a study of blood T cell repertoires in COVID-19. Assay: immunoSEQ multiplex PCR; the TCRdb copy retains only in-frame clones and omits some. Here the sample spans 200,000 or so clones, about 90% being singletons. Sequences were obtained from peripheral blood. These receptors were taken from a man aged 60-69 years with COVID-19, enrolled during active disease.

The chain employs TRBV5-8 and TRBJ2-2; D may be TRBD1 (6 bases). This CDR3 contains 16 residues. In germline, CDR1 is SGHTS, CDR2 YDEGEE. V gave up 0 bases and J gave up 4 bases, with 13 bases separating them. CDR3 residues: CASSLGKGHLTGELFF. The CDR3, as DNA: TGTGCCAGCAGCTTGGGAAAGGGACATCTCACCGGGGAGCTGTTTTTT.

The J gene is TRBJ1-5, the V gene TRBV6-6; 10 bases are shared with TRBD1. V was clipped by 6 bases and J by 4 bases; unmatched bases: 9. The CDR3 has 16 residues. Per the germline V gene, CDR1 is MNHNY and CDR2 is SVGAGI (reference sequence). The CDR3 region is CASSGRDRGSNQPQHF. The DNA of the CDR3 is TGTGCCAGCAGCGGAAGGGACAGGGGATCTAATCAGCCCCAGCATTTT.

A single count supports this clone. The rearrangement links TRBV5-1 to TRBJ2-1; possibly TRBD1 for D (5 bases). Looked up from germline, CDR1 is SGHRS and CDR2 is YFSETQ. Deletions cut 0 bases from V and 5 bases from J, with 9 bases between. CDR3 length: 14 residues. The CDR3 region has the DNA TGCGCCAGCAGCTTGGCCAGGGCAAACAATGAGCAGTTCTTC. Translation gives CASSLARANNEQFF.

The chain recombines TRBV7-8 with TRBJ2-7; D unclear. Trimming left V 1 base short and J 5 bases short, with 12 bases between. CDR1 is SGHVS, CDR2 FQNEAQ, per germline. The length of the CDR3 is 14 residues. The CDR3 loop is CASSLVALRDEQYF. DNA of the CDR3: TGTGCCAGCAGCTTAGTTGCGCTCCGGGACGAGCAGTACTTC. The whole variable domain, filled in from reference TRBV7-8 and TRBJ2-7, reads GAGVSQSPRYKVAKRGQDVALRCDPISGHVSLFWYQQALGQGPEFLTYFQNEAQLDKSGLPSDRFFAERPEGSVSTLKIQRTQQEDSAVYLCASSLVALRDEQYFGPGTRLTVT.

The chain links TRBV5-1 to TRBJ1-2; unclear D gene. V was shortened by 4 bases and J by 3 bases, with 16 bases between the two germline ends. In germline, CDR1 is SGHRS, CDR2 YFSETQ. This CDR3 is built from 15 residues. This CDR3 is CASSATLTTYYGYTF. CDR3 bases: TGCGCCAGCAGCGCTACCCTGACAACGTACTATGGCTACACCTTC.

This sequence joins TRBV4-2 and TRBJ2-1; a possible D gene is TRBD2 (7 bases). Trimming cost V 0 bases and J 2 bases, with 11 bases left between them. Germline V lookup: CDR1 LGHNA, CDR2 YNFKEQ. The CDR3 loop spans 16 amino acids. The CDR3 loop is CASSQDWGGPYNEQFF. In DNA form, the CDR3 reads TGTGCCAGCAGCCAAGATTGGGGGGGGCCCTACAATGAGCAGTTCTTC.

The chain links TRBV18 to TRBJ2-1, with D tentatively TRBD1 (6 bases). Trimming took off 4 bases at V and 1 base at J, with 11 bases between the two ends. The CDR3 runs to 15 residues. Germline V CDR1 and CDR2: KGHSH, LQKENI. The CDR3 nucleotides are TGTGCCAGCTCACGACCACAGGGTTCCTACAATGAGCAGTTCTTC. Translation: CASSRPQGSYNEQFF.

This clone was seen only a few times. V gene TRBV9 combines with J gene TRBJ1-4, with TRBD1 as a possible D gene (6 bases). The CDR3 spans 16 residues. Germline CDR1 and CDR2: SGDLS and YYNGEE. V lost 4 bases, J lost 2 bases, and 15 bases lay in between. The chain's CDR3 is CASSPEGEGTNEKLFF. CDR3 in DNA: TGTGCCAGCAGCCCCGAGGGGGAAGGGACTAATGAAAAACTGTTTTTT. Using reference TRBV9 and TRBJ1-4 for the parts outside the CDR3, the full variable domain is DSGVTQTPKHLITATGQRVTLRCSPRSGDLSVYWYQQSLDQGLQFLIQYYNGEERAKGNILERFSAQQFPDLHSELNLSSLELGDSALYFCASSPEGEGTNEKLFFGSGTQLSVL.

The chain couples TRBV29-1 to TRBJ2-5, with D hard to call. CDR1 and CDR2 (germline): SQVTM, ANQGSEA. This CDR3 comprises 12 residues. The V and J ends lost 0 bases and 7 bases respectively, with 9 bases between them. The CDR3 is CSVEDRTRTQYF. The CDR3 nucleotides read TGCAGCGTTGAAGATCGTACACGGACCCAGTACTTC.

The rearrangement links TRBV4-3 to TRBJ1-5, with TRBD1 matching over 9 bases. The CDR3 is 15 residues long. Germline V CDR1 and CDR2: LGHNA, YSLEER. The J segment lost 4 bases and the V segment lost 0 bases, leaving 1 base of the junction unmatched. In nucleotides, the CDR3 is TGCGCCAGCAGCCAAGAGGGGACAGGGAATCAGCCCCAGCATTTT. Amino acid sequence: CASSQEGTGNQPQHF.

This rearrangement joins TRBV27 to TRBJ1-1, with 7 bases that match TRBD1. The CDR3 consists of 15 residues. Germline CDR1 is MNHEY and CDR2 is SMNVEV (reference sequence). V trimming: 0 bases; J trimming: 6 bases; junction bases outside the gene matches: 7. The CDR3 sequence: CASSLSIGGIAEAFF. The CDR3 coding sequence is TGTGCCAGCAGTTTATCGATAGGGGGCATCGCTGAAGCTTTCTTT.

This rearrangement joins TRBV3-1 (or the pseudogene TRBV3-2) to TRBJ2-1; weak D call: TRBD2 (5 bases). The CDR3 runs 18 residues. V was shortened by 0 bases and J by 5 bases, with 20 bases between the two germline ends. In germline, CDR1 is LGHDT, CDR2 YNNKEL (reference sequence). The CDR3 is CASSQDLGRAGLNNEQFF. The CDR3 region has the DNA TGTGCCAGCAGCCAAGATCTAGGGCGGGCAGGTTTAAACAATGAGCAGTTCTTC.

The rearrangement links TRBV19 to TRBJ2-1; D possibly corresponds to TRBD2 (7 bases). CDR1 is LNHDA and CDR2 is SQIVND in the germline V gene (reference sequence). This CDR3 has 15 amino acids. V was trimmed by 10 bases and J by 7 bases, leaving 23 bases between them. In nucleotides, the CDR3 is TGTGCCAACGAGGACAAGGGGGGAGGGAAAAATGAGCAGTTCTTC. This encodes CANEDKGGGKNEQFF.

The chain links TRBV6-5 to TRBJ1-4; D gene uncertain. CDR1 is MNHEY and CDR2 is SVGAGI in the germline V gene. The V end was cut by 3 bases, the J end by 0 bases, with 5 bases between. The CDR3 runs 14 residues. The CDR3 is CASSYTSTNEKLFF. Written as DNA, the CDR3 is TGTGCCAGCAGTTATACATCAACTAATGAAAAACTGTTTTTT.

This rearrangement joins TRBV28 to TRBJ1-2; 8 bases are a match to TRBD1. CDR1 and CDR2 (germline): MDHEN, SYDVKM. The ends lost 3 bases at V and 6 bases at J; junction bases unmatched: 6. The CDR3 extends over 14 amino acids. The CDR3 DNA reads as TGTGCCAGCAGTTTGAAGGCAGGGGGCAATGGCTACACCTTC. The encoded protein is CASSLKAGGNGYTF.

This chain uses TRBV10-3 with TRBJ1-1, with 10 positions matching TRBD1. V lost 4 bases and J lost 4; bases outside the gene matches: 6. Germline CDR1 reads ENHRY; CDR2 reads SYGVKD. This CDR3 contains 15 residues. CDR3 nucleotide sequence: TGTGCCATCAGTGTGACAGGGGGCGAACTCACTGAAGCTTTCTTT. This encodes CAISVTGGELTEAFF.

The rearrangement joins TRBV28 to TRBJ1-5; 11 positions agree with TRBD1. The V gene end was trimmed by 5 bases and the J gene end by 7 bases; junction bases not matched to a gene: 19. Germline V gene sequence: CDR1 MDHEN, CDR2 SYDVKM. The CDR3 extends over 19 amino acids. CDR3 region: CASSPLGQGERDGWQPQHF. The DNA of the CDR3 is TGTGCCAGCAGTCCCCTGGGACAGGGGGAGAGGGATGGATGGCAGCCCCAGCATTTT.

This chain links TRBV11-2 with TRBJ2-7; no clear D. CDR1 and CDR2 from the germline V gene are SGHAT and FQNNGV. V lost 4 bases to trimming and J lost 2 bases, with 15 bases between them. This CDR3 has 15 amino acids. The DNA of the CDR3 is TGTGCCAGCAGCTCCTCCCCAATTGGGCCCTACGAGCAGTACTTC. It specifies CASSSSPIGPYEQYF.

The chain combines TRBV6-2 or TRBV6-3 with TRBJ1-6; 8 nucleotides agree with TRBD1. CDR1 is MNHEY and CDR2 is SVGEGT in the germline V gene. The CDR3 is 14 residues long. The junction had 3 bases not matched to a gene; V was cut back by 6 bases and J by 5 bases. The CDR3 DNA reads TGTGCCAGCAGCCCGGGACAGGATAATTCACCCCTCCACTTT. Amino acid sequence: CASSPGQDNSPLHF.

This chain joins TRBV11-3 and TRBJ2-2; 7 positions match TRBD1. In germline, CDR1 is SGHNT, CDR2 YENEEA. The CDR3 length is 15 residues. V lost 0 bases, J lost 7 bases, and 5 bases stayed unmatched. The CDR3 DNA is TGTGCCAGCAGCTTAGATGGACAGGTCGACGGGGAGCTGTTTTTT. This encodes CASSLDGQVDGELFF.

The V and J genes are TRBV28 and TRBJ1-4, with a possible D match to TRBD1 (6 bases). CDR1 is MDHEN and CDR2 is SYDVKM in the germline V gene. V lost 6 bases, J lost 6 bases, and 14 bases lay in between. The CDR3 has 14 residues. CDR3 in DNA: TGTGCCAGCAGCCCCCCAGGGGCAGATGAAAAACTGTTTTTT. Translating gives CASSPPGADEKLFF.

The CDR3 DNA sequence: TGTGCCAGCAGCGCAGCGAGAGCAAACACCATATATTTT. Protein product: CASSAARANTIYF. The rearrangement links TRBV7-2 to TRBJ1-3; D is undetermined. This CDR3 is 13 amino acids long. Trimming took off 5 bases at V and 6 bases at J, with 11 bases between the two ends. Per germline, CDR1 SGHTA and CDR2 FQGNSA.

This sequence joins TRBV7-9 and TRBJ1-1; TRBD1 is a possible D gene (6 bases). In germline, CDR1 is SEHNR, CDR2 FQNEAQ (reference sequence). The CDR3 covers 15 residues. V lost 7 bases and J 0 bases, leaving 15 bases between the germline ends. CDR3 bases: TGTGCCAGCAACAGAATAACAGGGTTGAACACTGAAGCTTTCTTT. Its protein is CASNRITGLNTEAFF.

The chain has TRBV27 and TRBJ2-3, with D uncertain. V gave up 0 bases and J gave up 2 bases, with 6 bases separating them. Germline CDR1 is MNHEY and CDR2 is SMNVEV (reference sequence). The CDR3 covers 14 residues. CDR3 sequence reads: CASSLSFYTDTQYF. Here the CDR3 DNA reads TGTGCCAGCAGTTTATCGTTCTACACAGATACGCAGTATTTT.

The chain couples TRBV7-2 to TRBJ2-5, with 7 bases identical to TRBD2. The V gene's germline CDR1 is SGHTA and CDR2 FQGNSA. Unmatched junction bases numbered 3, after V lost 3 bases and J lost 2 bases. The CDR3 runs 14 residues. In nucleotides, the CDR3 is TGTGCCAGCAGCTTGACGCGGGGGCAAGAGACCCAGTACTTC. It specifies CASSLTRGQETQYF.

This chain joins TRBV4-2 and TRBJ2-2, with D hard to call. From germline, CDR1 is LGHNA and CDR2 YNFKEQ. The CDR3 loop spans 13 amino acids. V lost 3 bases, J lost 8 bases, and 10 bases lay in between. The DNA of the CDR3 is TGTGCCAGCAGCCATGTAGAAGCTGGGGAGCTGTTTTTT. Amino acids: CASSHVEAGELFF.

The chain couples TRBV18 to TRBJ1-2; the match to TRBD1 covers 8 bases. Germline CDR1 is KGHSH and CDR2 is LQKENI. J lost 7 bases, V lost 5 bases, and 12 bases had no gene match. The CDR3 runs to 15 residues. CDR3 protein: CASSTNPGGRGGYTF. CDR3 nucleotide sequence: TGTGCCAGCTCAACCAACCCAGGGGGCAGGGGTGGCTACACCTTC. Based on the CDR3 plus reference TRBV18 and TRBJ1-2, the full variable domain is NAGVMQNPRHLVRRRGQEARLRCSPMKGHSHVYWYRQLPEEGLKFMVYLQKENIIDESGMPKERFSAEFPKEGPSILRIQQVVRGDSAAYFCASSTNPGGRGGYTFGSGTRLTVV.

This chain uses TRBV5-1 with TRBJ1-1; D is perhaps TRBD1 (5 bases). The germline V gene encodes CDR1 SGHRS and CDR2 YFSETQ. This CDR3 has 15 residues. The V end lost 4 bases, the J end lost 4 bases, and 17 bases lay between the germline ends. CDR3 nucleotide sequence: TGCGCCAGCAGCCTCGCACCCCCGGGGGGCACTGAAGCTTTCTTT. It encodes CASSLAPPGGTEAFF. Variable domain in full (rest from reference TRBV5-1 and TRBJ1-1): KAGVTQTPRYLIKTRGQQVTLSCSPISGHRSVSWYQQTPGQGLQFLFEYFSETQRNKGNFPGRFSGRQFSNSRSEMNVSTLELGDSALYLCASSLAPPGGTEAFFGQGTRLTVV.

The V gene is TRBV7-9, the J gene TRBJ1-4; 11 bases match TRBD1. Per the germline V gene, CDR1 is SEHNR and CDR2 is FQNEAQ (reference sequence). V was pared by 2 bases and J by 3 bases, with 2 bases of the junction left unmatched. The CDR3 spans 16 residues. DNA for the CDR3: TGTGCCAGCAGCTTAAGGACAGGGGGCCCTAATGAAAAACTGTTTTTT. It translates to CASSLRTGGPNEKLFF. The entire variable domain, with the rest obtained from reference TRBV7-9 and TRBJ1-4, is as follows: DTGVSQNPRHKITKRGQNVTFRCDPISEHNRLYWYRQTLGQGPEFLTYFQNEAQLEKSRLLSDRFSAERPKGSFSTLEIQRTEQGDSAMYLCASSLRTGGPNEKLFFGSGTQLSVL.